A single sample is the source of the 18 T cell receptor beta chains below, sequenced in a study of CD8+ T cells in alopecia areata. After isolation, RNA underwent reverse transcription to generate cDNA as the sequencing template. Measured with immunoSEQ multiplex PCR; TCRdb has only the in-frame clones, and not every one. This table holds 150,000 or so clones, around 58% found once. The sample was CD4+ T cells sorted from blood, taken at week 0. Source of these receptors: a human donor with alopecia areata.

The gene calls are TRBV7-2 and TRBJ2-7; D remains ambiguous. CDR1 is SGHTA, CDR2 FQGNSA, per germline. The V end lost 3 bases, the J end lost 1 base, and 7 bases lay between the germline ends. This CDR3 contains 13 residues. CDR3 bases: TGTGCCAGCAGCTTCGCGTATTCCTACGAGCAGTACTTC. Its translation is CASSFAYSYEQYF.

This clone was recorded a few times. The V and J genes are TRBV5-1 and TRBJ2-5; 13 nucleotides line up with TRBD2. Germline V lookup: CDR1 SGHRS, CDR2 YFSETQ. This CDR3 has 17 amino acids. J lost 2 bases, V lost 4 bases, and 8 bases had no gene match. CDR3 sequence reads: CASSLGLAGASQETQYF. CDR3 coding DNA: TGCGCCAGCAGCCTAGGACTAGCGGGGGCATCACAAGAGACCCAGTACTTC.

This chain joins TRBV2 and TRBJ1-2; D remains unclear. V was cut by 6 bases and J by 2 bases, with 7 bases left in between. The CDR3 loop spans 12 amino acids. Germline V gene lookup returns CDR1 SNHLY and CDR2 FYNNEI. The CDR3 DNA is TGTGCCAGCAGCGGCCGAAACTATGGCTACACCTTC. It codes for CASSGRNYGYTF.

This clone came up once. V gene TRBV7-2 combines with J gene TRBJ1-4; no clear D gene. The CDR3 is 14 residues long. V was shortened by 7 bases and J by 4 bases, with 13 bases between the two germline ends. Germline CDR1 is SGHTA and CDR2 is FQGNSA. CDR3 sequence: CASTRTADNEKLFF. The CDR3 DNA is TGTGCCAGCACCCGGACGGCCGATAATGAAAAACTGTTTTTT. The whole variable domain, filled in from reference TRBV7-2 and TRBJ1-4, reads GAGVSQSPSNKVTEKGKDVELRCDPISGHTALYWYRQSLGQGLEFLIYFQGNSAPDKSGLPSDRFSAERTGGSVSTLTIQRTQQEDSAVYLCASTRTADNEKLFFGSGTQLSVL.

The rearrangement uses TRBV29-1 and TRBJ1-1; D is unresolved. The CDR3 runs 14 residues. Per the germline V gene, CDR1 is SQVTM and CDR2 is ANQGSEA. V was shortened by 4 bases and J by 0 bases, with 12 bases between the two germline ends. CDR3 in DNA: TGCAGCGTTGTACTCCGGGCCCTGAACACTGAAGCTTTCTTT. As protein: CSVVLRALNTEAFF.

This clone was picked up a small number of times. The DNA for the CDR3 is TGCGCCAGCAGCTTGCTTCTGACTAGCACAGATACGCAGTATTTT. This encodes CASSLLLTSTDTQYF. The chain couples TRBV5-1 to TRBJ2-3, with unresolved D. The CDR3 is 15 amino acids. V shed 1 base and J shed 0 bases, with 9 bases lying between them. Germline V CDR1 and CDR2: SGHRS, YFSETQ.

The rearrangement uses TRBV7-2 and TRBJ2-1; TRBD1 matches 8 bases. CDR3 length: 18 amino acids. Losses at the gene ends were 5 bases for V and 0 bases for J; bases not matched to a gene: 12. CDR1 SGHTA and CDR2 FQGNSA come from the germline V gene. CDR3 protein: CASSQTRQGNPSYNEQFF. The CDR3, as DNA: TGTGCCAGCAGCCAGACCAGACAGGGGAATCCCTCCTACAATGAGCAGTTCTTC.

V usage is TRBV19 and J usage is TRBJ2-1, with D possibly being TRBD1 (6 bases). Per the germline V gene, CDR1 is LNHDA and CDR2 is SQIVND (reference sequence). V was clipped by 5 bases and J by 5 bases, with 16 bases between them. The CDR3 consists of 15 residues. CDR3 bases: TGTGCCAGTAGTTATCAGGCAGGGGATAACAATGAGCAGTTCTTC. Encoded protein: CASSYQAGDNNEQFF.

This chain joins TRBV29-1 and TRBJ2-1; possible D gene TRBD2, 5 bases. Germline CDR1 and CDR2: SQVTM and ANQGSEA. Trimming shortened V by 7 bases and J by 4 bases, and 14 bases separated the two germline ends. The CDR3 covers 13 residues. The CDR3 nucleotides are TGCAGCGCACACGGAGGCTTTTACAATGAGCAGTTCTTC. It translates to CSAHGGFYNEQFF.

The J gene is TRBJ1-2, the V gene TRBV5-1; weak D call: TRBD1 (5 bases). CDR3 length: 15 amino acids. V was clipped by 4 bases and J by 4 bases, with 17 bases between them. The germline CDR1 and CDR2 sequences are SGHRS and YFSETQ. In nucleotides, the CDR3 is TGCGCCAGCAGCCCAGGGACTCAGGGCAGCTATGGCTACACCTTC. Amino acid sequence: CASSPGTQGSYGYTF.

The chain uses TRBV7-2 and TRBJ1-6; D unclear. Germline V gene lookup returns CDR1 SGHTA and CDR2 FQGNSA. The V end lost 6 bases, the J end lost 10 bases, and 13 bases lay between the germline ends. The CDR3 loop spans 13 amino acids. The CDR3 DNA follows: TGTGCCAGCAGGTCGGACTTTATCTCACCCCTCCACTTT. Its translation: CASRSDFISPLHF.

This rearrangement joins TRBV7-9 to TRBJ1-1; D is possibly TRBD1 (6 bases). This CDR3 region has 14 residues. The V gene lost 5 bases and the J gene lost 2 bases, with 12 bases spanning the gap. Germline values: CDR1 SEHNR, CDR2 FQNEAQ (reference sequence). CDR3 sequence reads: CASSLGTHNTEAFF. DNA for the CDR3: TGTGCCAGCAGCCTTGGGACACATAACACTGAAGCTTTCTTT.

This rearrangement joins TRBV11-2 to TRBJ1-2, with TRBD1 identical over 7 bases. CDR3 length: 14 residues. Germline CDR1 SGHAT, CDR2 FQNNGV. The V gene end was trimmed by 0 bases and the J gene end by 6 bases; junction bases not matched to a gene: 4. The CDR3 region is CASSLEQGVDGYTF. CDR3 bases: TGTGCCAGCAGCTTAGAGCAGGGGGTTGATGGCTACACCTTC.

The chain couples TRBV15 to TRBJ2-1; TRBD2 matches at 13 bases. With V trimmed by 3 bases and J by 12 bases, 8 bases remained unmatched. The CDR3 covers 15 residues. Germline V gene sequence: CDR1 LNHNV, CDR2 YYDKDF (reference sequence). As DNA, the CDR3 is TGTGCCACCAGCAGGTGGACTAGCGGGGGATTGGCGCAGTTCTTC. Translating it yields CATSRWTSGGLAQFF.

The CDR3 here is CASSFSSETQYF. The CDR3 coding sequence is TGTGCCAGCAGCTTTAGTTCAGAGACCCAGTACTTC. This rearrangement joins TRBV13 to TRBJ2-5; D uncertain. This CDR3 contains 12 residues. Per germline, CDR1 PRHDT and CDR2 FYEKMQ (reference sequence). V gave up 3 bases and J gave up 4 bases, with 6 bases separating them.

The V gene is TRBV5-6, the J gene TRBJ1-6; no reliable D call. This CDR3 is 14 amino acids long. V was shortened by 0 bases and J by 8 bases, with 9 bases between the two germline ends. The germline V gene has CDR1 SGHDT and CDR2 YYEEEE. This CDR3 is CASSLGGFDSPLHF. DNA of the CDR3: TGTGCCAGCAGCTTGGGTGGGTTCGATTCACCCCTCCACTTT. Combining the CDR3 with reference TRBV5-6 and TRBJ1-6 gives the whole variable domain DAGVTQSPTHLIKTRGQQVTLRCSPKSGHDTVSWYQQALGQGPQFIFQYYEEEERQRGNFPDRFSGHQFPNYSSELNVNALLLGDSALYLCASSLGGFDSPLHFGNGTRLTVT.

This clone was seen a few times. Other nucleotide sequences from this sample produce the same CDR3. The V call is TRBV6-1, the J call TRBJ2-5; the D is unclear. Per germline, CDR1 MNHNS and CDR2 SASEGT. V was clipped by 7 bases and J by 1 base, with 7 bases between them. The CDR3 totals 12 residues. The chain's CDR3 is CASMRVQETQYF. The CDR3 coding sequence is TGTGCCAGCATGCGCGTCCAAGAGACCCAGTACTTC.

The table lists this clone with a few counts. The chain joins TRBV19 to TRBJ2-2; tentatively, D is TRBD1 (6 bases). The V end lost 5 bases, the J end lost 3 bases, and 16 bases lay between the germline ends. The CDR3 has 16 residues. Germline CDR1 is LNHDA and CDR2 is SQIVND (reference sequence). This chain's CDR3 is CASSAAWGRDTGELFF. In DNA form, the CDR3 reads TGTGCCAGTAGTGCCGCCTGGGGGCGGGACACCGGGGAGCTGTTTTTT.